This entry is about one TCR beta chain. At one of its ends the junction is not consistent with the germline gene, which may arise from a read error. TCRdb ran MiXCR on the PCR reads and lists one entry per CDR3 protein. The data contain roughly 20,000 distinct CDR3 sequences, approximately 49% of them singletons. These data are taken from a study of CD4 and CD8 cells across lung adenocarcinoma regions. The CDR3 length is 15 residues. Germline loops: CDR1 MNHNS, CDR2 SASEGT. The sample was CD8+ T cells from the center of a lung tumor. This TCR derives from a female donor with lung adenocarcinoma. The CD4 and CD8 labels of this study may be unreliable. The chain uses TRBV6-1 and TRBJ2-3; D possibly corresponds to TRBD1 (6 bases). The DNA for the CDR3 is TGTGCCAGCAAGACGGGACCATCGAGCACAGGGACGCAGTTTTTT. This gives the protein CASKTGPSSTGTQFF.